This T cell receptor (beta chain) was identified during a study of T cell repertoires in ileal Crohn's disease. Study-wide background: From the resection specimen's proximal margin, biopsies were taken as MI.

Libraries were prepared by immunoSEQ multiplex PCR; TCRdb keeps only in-frame clonotypes and omits some of them. Here the sample spans several thousand clones, roughly 81% being singletons. Study-wide findings and caveats: High-frequency clones were more common in sorted CD8 than CD4 cells. Clonality above 26.8% at surgery always came with endoscopic recurrence. Active smokers at surgery had more clonal expansions than non-smokers.

Notes on this clone: Its specificity is unknown.

Indicated time point: proximal margin of the surgical specimen (macroscopically non-inflamed). The CDR3 contains 15 residues. V lost 0 bases to trimming and J lost 4 bases, with 11 bases between them. Germline V CDR1 and CDR2: SGHNT, YYREEE (reference sequence). V gene TRBV5-4 combines with J gene TRBJ2-1, with D unclear. The sample consisted of ileal tissue. The clonotype originates from an adult with Crohn's disease. The CDR3, as DNA: TGTGCCAGCAGCTTGGGGGCTCCCCTGTACAATGAGCAGTTCTTC. It yields the protein CASSLGAPLYNEQFF.